Listed here is a single T cell receptor (beta chain). The data stem from a study of blood T cell repertoires in COVID-19. The V segment lost 5 bases and the J segment 2 bases; nucleotides outside the gene matches: 4. CDR3 length equals 15 residues. Germline V gene sequence: CDR1 LGHDT, CDR2 YNNKEL (reference sequence). Repertoires were generated with immunoSEQ multiplex PCR, while TCRdb's copy carries only in-frame clones and drops some. The sample lists about 250,000 clones; around nine tenths were seen once. The sample taken for sequencing was peripheral blood. The receptor comes from a woman aged 40 to 50 who had recovered from COVID-19. The V and J genes are TRBV3-1 (or the pseudogene TRBV3-2) and TRBJ2-7, with 12 bases that match TRBD2. Written as DNA, the CDR3 is TGTGCCAGCAGCTGGCTAGCGGGAGGGACCTACGAGCAGTACTTC. Protein: CASSWLAGGTYEQYF.